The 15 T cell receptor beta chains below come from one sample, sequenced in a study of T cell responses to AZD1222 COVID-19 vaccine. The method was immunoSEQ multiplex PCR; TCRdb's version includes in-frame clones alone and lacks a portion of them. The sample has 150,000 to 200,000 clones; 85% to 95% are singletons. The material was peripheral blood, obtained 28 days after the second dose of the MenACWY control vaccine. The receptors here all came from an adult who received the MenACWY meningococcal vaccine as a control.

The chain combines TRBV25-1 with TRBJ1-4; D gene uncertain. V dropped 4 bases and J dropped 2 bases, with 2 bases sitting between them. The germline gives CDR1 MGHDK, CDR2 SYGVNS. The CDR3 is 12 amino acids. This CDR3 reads CASSGTNEKLFF. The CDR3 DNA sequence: TGTGCCAGCAGTGGGACTAATGAAAAACTGTTTTTT.

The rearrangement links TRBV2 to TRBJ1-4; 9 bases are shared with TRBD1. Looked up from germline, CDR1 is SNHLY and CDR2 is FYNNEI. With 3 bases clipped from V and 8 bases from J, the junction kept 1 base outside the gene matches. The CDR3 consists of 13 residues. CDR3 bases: TGTGCCAGCAGTGAGGGGACAGGGGAAAAACTGTTTTTT. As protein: CASSEGTGEKLFF.

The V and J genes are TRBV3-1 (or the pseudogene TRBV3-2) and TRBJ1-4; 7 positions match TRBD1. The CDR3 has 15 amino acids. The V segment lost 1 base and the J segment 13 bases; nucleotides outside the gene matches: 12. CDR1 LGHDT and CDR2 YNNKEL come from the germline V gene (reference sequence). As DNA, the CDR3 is TGTGCCAGCAGCCAAGGATATACAGGGGCTCCGGGACTGTTTTTT. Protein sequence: CASSQGYTGAPGLFF.

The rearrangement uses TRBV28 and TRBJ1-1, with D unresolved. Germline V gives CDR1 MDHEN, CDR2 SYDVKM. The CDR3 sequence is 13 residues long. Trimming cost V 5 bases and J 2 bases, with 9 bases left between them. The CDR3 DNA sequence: TGTGCCAGCAGTCACCTCGCAAACACTGAAGCTTTCTTT. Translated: CASSHLANTEAFF.

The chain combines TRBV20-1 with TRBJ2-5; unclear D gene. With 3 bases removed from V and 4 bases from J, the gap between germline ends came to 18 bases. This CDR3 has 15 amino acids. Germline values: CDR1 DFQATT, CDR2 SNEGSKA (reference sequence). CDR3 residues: CSASNRLLSPETQYF. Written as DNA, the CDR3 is TGCAGTGCTAGTAACCGCCTTCTATCCCCAGAGACCCAGTACTTC.

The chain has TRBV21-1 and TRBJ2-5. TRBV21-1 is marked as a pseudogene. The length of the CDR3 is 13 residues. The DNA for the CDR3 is TGTGCCAGCAGCTCCCTGGGAACAGAGACCCAGTACTTC. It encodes CASSSLGTETQYF.

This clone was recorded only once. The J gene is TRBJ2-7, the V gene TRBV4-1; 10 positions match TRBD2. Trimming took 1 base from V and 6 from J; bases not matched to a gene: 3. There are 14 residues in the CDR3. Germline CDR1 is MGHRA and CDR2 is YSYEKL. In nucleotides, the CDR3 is TGCGCCAGCAGCCAAGTGGTAGCGGGAGGCGAGCAGTACTTC. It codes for CASSQVVAGGEQYF.

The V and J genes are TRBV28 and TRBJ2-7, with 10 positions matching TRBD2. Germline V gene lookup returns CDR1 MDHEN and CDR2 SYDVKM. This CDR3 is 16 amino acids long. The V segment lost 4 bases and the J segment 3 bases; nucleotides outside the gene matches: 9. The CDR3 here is CASSSRTSGMIYEQYF. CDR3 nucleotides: TGTGCCAGCAGTTCCCGAACTAGCGGGATGATCTACGAGCAGTACTTC.

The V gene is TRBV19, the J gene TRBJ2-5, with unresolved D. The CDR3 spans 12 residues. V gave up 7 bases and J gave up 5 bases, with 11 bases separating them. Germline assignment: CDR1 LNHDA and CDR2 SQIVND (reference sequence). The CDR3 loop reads CASNRLGETQYF. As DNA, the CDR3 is TGTGCCAGTAATAGGTTGGGGGAGACCCAGTACTTC.

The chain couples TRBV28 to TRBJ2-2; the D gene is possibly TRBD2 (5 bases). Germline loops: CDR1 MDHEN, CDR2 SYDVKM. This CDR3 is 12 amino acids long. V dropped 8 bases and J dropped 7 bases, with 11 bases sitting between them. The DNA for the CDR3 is TGTGCCAGCCTATCGAGCGGCGGGGAGCTGTTTTTT. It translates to CASLSSGGELFF.

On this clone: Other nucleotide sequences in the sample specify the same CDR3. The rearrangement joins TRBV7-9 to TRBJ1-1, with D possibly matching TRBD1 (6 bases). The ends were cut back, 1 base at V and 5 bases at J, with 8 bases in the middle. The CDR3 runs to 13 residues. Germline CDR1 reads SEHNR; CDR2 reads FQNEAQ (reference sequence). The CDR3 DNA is TGTGCCAGCAGCTTAGAGGGGGGAACTGAAGCTTTCTTT. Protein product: CASSLEGGTEAFF.

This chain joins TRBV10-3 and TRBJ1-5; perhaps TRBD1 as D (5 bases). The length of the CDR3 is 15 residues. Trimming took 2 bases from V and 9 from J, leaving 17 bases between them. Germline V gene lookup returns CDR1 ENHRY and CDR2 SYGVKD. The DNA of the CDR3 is TGTGCCATCAGTGAGGGGGGGGACCTTCGTCGGCCCCAGCATTTT. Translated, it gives CAISEGGDLRRPQHF.

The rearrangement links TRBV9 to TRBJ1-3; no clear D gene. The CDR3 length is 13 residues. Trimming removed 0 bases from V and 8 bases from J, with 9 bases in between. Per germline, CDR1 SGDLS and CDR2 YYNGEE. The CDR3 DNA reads TGTGCCAGCAGCGTAGGCCCCCGGGACACCATATATTTT. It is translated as CASSVGPRDTIYF. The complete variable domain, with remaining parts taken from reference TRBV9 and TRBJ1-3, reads DSGVTQTPKHLITATGQRVTLRCSPRSGDLSVYWYQQSLDQGLQFLIQYYNGEERAKGNILERFSAQQFPDLHSELNLSSLELGDSALYFCASSVGPRDTIYFGEGSWLTVV.

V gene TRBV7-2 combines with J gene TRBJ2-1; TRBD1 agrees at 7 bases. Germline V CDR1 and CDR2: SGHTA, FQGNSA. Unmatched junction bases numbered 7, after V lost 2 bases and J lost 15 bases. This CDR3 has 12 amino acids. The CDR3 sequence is CASSLFSPGGFF. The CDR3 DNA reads TGTGCCAGCAGCTTATTTAGCCCAGGGGGGTTCTTC. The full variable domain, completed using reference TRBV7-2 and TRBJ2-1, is GAGVSQSPSNKVTEKGKDVELRCDPISGHTALYWYRQSLGQGLEFLIYFQGNSAPDKSGLPSDRFSAERTGGSVSTLTIQRTQQEDSAVYLCASSLFSPGGFFGPGTRLTVL.

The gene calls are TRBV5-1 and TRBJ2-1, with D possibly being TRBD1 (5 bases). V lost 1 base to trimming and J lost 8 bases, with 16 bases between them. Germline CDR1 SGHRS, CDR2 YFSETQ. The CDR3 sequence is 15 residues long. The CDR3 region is CASSLLGVPPDEQFF. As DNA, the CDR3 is TGCGCCAGCAGCTTGTTAGGGGTTCCCCCGGATGAGCAGTTCTTC.